Listed below are T cell receptor beta chains from one sample, sequenced in a study of blood T cell repertoires in COVID-19. TCRdb keeps only in-frame clones here, not all; method: immunoSEQ multiplex PCR. The sample has some 230,000 clones; about 86% are singletons. Sample: peripheral blood. Receptor source: a woman in her sixties or seventies with acute or convalescent COVID-19. The CDR3 runs from the conserved cysteine through the conserved F or W. The D gene is left open where the match is weak. Not every row has a clone size; where given, it reads once, few, many or a size class.

>TRBD1|TRBV5-1|TRBJ2-5|NA
CASSFGQGAKYQETQYF
TGCGCCAGCAGCTTCGGACAGGGGGCTAAGTACCAAGAGACCCAGTACTTC
>TRBD2|TRBV5-5|TRBJ2-3|NA
CASSRTGTSGFPTDTQYF
TGTGCCAGCAGCCGCACCGGGACTAGCGGGTTCCCCACAGATACGCAGTATTTT
>TRBD2|TRBV4-2|TRBJ2-3|NA
CASSQGKRGFTDTQYF
TGTGCCAGCAGCCAAGGAAAGCGGGGGTTCACAGATACGCAGTATTTT
>NA|TRBV18|TRBJ2-2|NA
CASSPVRETGELFF
TGTGCCAGCTCACCGGTCAGGGAAACCGGGGAGCTGTTTTTT
>TRBD1|TRBV2|TRBJ1-1|NA
CASSALGQGNTEAFF
TGTGCCAGCAGTGCCCTGGGACAGGGGAACACTGAAGCTTTCTTT
>NA|TRBV29-1|TRBJ1-1|NA
CSVAGGGEAFF
TGCAGCGTTGCGGGAGGCGGTGAAGCTTTCTTT
>NA|TRBV2|TRBJ1-4|NA
CASRGTLELTNEKLFF
TGTGCCAGCAGGGGGACACTAGAGCTAACTAATGAAAAACTGTTTTTT
>TRBD1|TRBV6-1|TRBJ2-5|NA
CASSGRTGAIQETQYF
TGTGCCAGCAGTGGACGGACAGGGGCGATCCAAGAGACCCAGTACTTC
>TRBD1|TRBV2|TRBJ1-1|NA
CASRGQTNTEAFF
TGTGCCAGCAGGGGACAGACGAACACTGAAGCTTTCTTT
>TRBD1|TRBV3-1/TRBV3-2|TRBJ2-1|NA
CASSPGQGSNEQFF
TGTGCCAGCAGCCCGGGACAGGGGTCGAATGAGCAGTTCTTC
>TRBD1|TRBV30|TRBJ1-5|once
CAWSTRQGSNQPQHF
TGTGCCTGGAGTACCCGACAGGGCTCCAATCAGCCCCAGCATTTT
>NA|TRBV4-2|TRBJ1-5|NA
CASSQFLGETGMSNQPQHF
TGTGCCAGCAGCCAATTCCTCGGGGAAACAGGGATGAGCAATCAGCCCCAGCATTTT
>TRBD1|TRBV3-1/TRBV3-2|TRBJ2-1|NA
CASSAGGTQFF
TGTGCCAGCAGTGCAGGGGGAACGCAGTTCTTC
>TRBD1|TRBV7-9|TRBJ2-5|NA
CASSARTGQETQYF
TGTGCCAGCAGCGCGCGGACAGGGCAAGAGACCCAGTACTTC
>NA|TRBV5-6|TRBJ2-7|NA
CASSLGSGRSYEQYF
TGTGCCAGCAGCTTGGGGAGCGGGCGCTCCTACGAGCAGTACTTC
>NA|TRBV19|TRBJ1-2|NA
CASSPNSIPVGGYTF
TGTGCCAGTAGTCCAAATTCCATTCCCGTCGGGGGCTACACCTTC
>NA|TRBV18|TRBJ1-1|NA
CASSPLSENTEAFF
TGTGCCAGCTCACCACTTTCAGAGAACACTGAAGCTTTCTTT
>TRBD1|TRBV10-3|TRBJ1-1|NA
CAIRRDRGYVGGEAFF
TGTGCCATTAGACGGGACAGGGGATATGTTGGGGGTGAAGCTTTCTTT
>NA|TRBV5-1|TRBJ1-2|few
CASSLARGANYGYTF
TGCGCCAGCAGCTTGGCCAGAGGTGCGAACTATGGCTACACCTTC
>NA|TRBV15|TRBJ1-1|NA
CATSRDLLGSEAFF
TGTGCCACCAGCAGAGATTTATTGGGCAGTGAAGCTTTCTTT
>NA|TRBV19|TRBJ2-5|NA
CASSPGDKETQYF
TGTGCCAGTAGCCCGGGAGATAAAGAGACCCAGTACTTC
>TRBD1|TRBV15|TRBJ1-1|NA
CATSSSITGGVNTEAFF
TGTGCCACCAGCAGTAGTATTACAGGGGGAGTGAACACTGAAGCTTTCTTT
>NA|TRBV2|TRBJ2-3|NA
CASRDGLYTDTQYF
TGTGCCAGCAGGGACGGACTCTACACAGATACGCAGTATTTT
>TRBD1|TRBV30|TRBJ1-3|NA
CAWRVTGAGNTIYF
TGTGCCTGGAGGGTGACAGGGGCTGGAAACACCATATATTTT
>TRBD1|TRBV15|TRBJ1-6|NA
CATSSDRGRSPLHF
TGTGCCACCAGCAGCGACAGGGGCCGATCACCCCTCCACTTT
>TRBD1|TRBV7-9|TRBJ1-2|few
CASETGQGIYGYTF
TGTGCCAGCGAAACGGGACAGGGAATATATGGCTACACCTTC
>NA|TRBV6-4|TRBJ1-2|NA
CASAPQGNLNYGYTF
TGTGCCAGCGCCCCTCAGGGAAACCTGAACTATGGCTACACCTTC